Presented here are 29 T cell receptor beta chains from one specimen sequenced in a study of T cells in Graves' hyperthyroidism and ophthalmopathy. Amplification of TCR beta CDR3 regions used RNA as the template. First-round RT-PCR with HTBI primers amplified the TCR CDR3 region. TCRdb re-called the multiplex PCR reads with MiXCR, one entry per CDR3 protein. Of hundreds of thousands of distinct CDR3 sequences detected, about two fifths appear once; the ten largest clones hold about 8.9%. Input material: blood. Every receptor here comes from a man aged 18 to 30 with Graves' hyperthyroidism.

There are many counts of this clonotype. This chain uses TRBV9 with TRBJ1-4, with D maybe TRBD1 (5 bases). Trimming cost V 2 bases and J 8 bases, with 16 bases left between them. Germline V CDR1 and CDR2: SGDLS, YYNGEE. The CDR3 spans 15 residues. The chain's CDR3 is CASSVLPGPREKLFF. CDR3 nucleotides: TGTGCCAGCAGCGTCTTACCGGGACCACGGGAAAAACTGTTTTTT.

The CDR3 DNA reads as TGTGCTAGTGAGGGGACCGGCCGGAATCAGCCCCAGCATTTT. Its translation: CASEGTGRNQPQHF. This chain links TRBV12-5 with TRBJ1-5; TRBD1 is a possible D gene (5 bases). The V gene lost 7 bases and the J gene lost 4 bases, with 14 bases spanning the gap. The CDR3 contains 14 residues. The germline V gene has CDR1 LGHNT and CDR2 FRNRAP.

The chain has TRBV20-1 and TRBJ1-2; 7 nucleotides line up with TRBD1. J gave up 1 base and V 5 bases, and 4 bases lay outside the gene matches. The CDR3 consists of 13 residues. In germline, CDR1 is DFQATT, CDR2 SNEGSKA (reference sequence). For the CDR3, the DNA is TGCAGTGCTCACAGGGGCTATAACTATGGCTACACCTTC. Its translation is CSAHRGYNYGYTF.

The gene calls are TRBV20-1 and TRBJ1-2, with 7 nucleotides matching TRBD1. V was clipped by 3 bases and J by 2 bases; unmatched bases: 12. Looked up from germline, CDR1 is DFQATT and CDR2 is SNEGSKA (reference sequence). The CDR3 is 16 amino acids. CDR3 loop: CSASLTGIPPNYGYTF. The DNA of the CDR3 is TGCAGTGCTAGCCTGACAGGGATCCCTCCAAACTATGGCTACACCTTC.

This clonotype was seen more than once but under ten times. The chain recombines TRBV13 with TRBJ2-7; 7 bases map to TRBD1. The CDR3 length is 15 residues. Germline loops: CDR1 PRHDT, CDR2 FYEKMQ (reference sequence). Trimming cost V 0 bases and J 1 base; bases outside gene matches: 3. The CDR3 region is CASSLGQGKSYEQYF. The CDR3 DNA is TGTGCCAGCAGCTTAGGACAGGGGAAGTCCTACGAGCAGTACTTC. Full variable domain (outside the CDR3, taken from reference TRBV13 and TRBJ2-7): AAGVIQSPRHLIKEKRETATLKCYPIPRHDTVYWYQQGPGQDPQFLISFYEKMQSDKGSIPDRFSAQQFSDYHSELNMSSLELGDSALYFCASSLGQGKSYEQYFGPGTRLTVT.

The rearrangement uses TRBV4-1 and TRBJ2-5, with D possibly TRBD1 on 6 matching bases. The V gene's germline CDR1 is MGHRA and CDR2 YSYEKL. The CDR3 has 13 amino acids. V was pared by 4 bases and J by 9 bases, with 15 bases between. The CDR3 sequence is CASSPGTPPAQYF. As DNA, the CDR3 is TGCGCCAGCAGCCCCGGGACACCGCCAGCCCAGTACTTC.

In DNA form, the CDR3 reads TGTGCCAGCAGCTACCCCCCCCCGTACCAAGAGACCCAGTACTTC. Translated: CASSYPPPYQETQYF. V is TRBV11-2 and J is TRBJ2-5; unclear D gene. The V gene lost 4 bases and the J gene lost 0 bases, with 12 bases spanning the gap. There are 15 residues in the CDR3. Germline V CDR1 and CDR2: SGHAT, FQNNGV. The full variable domain, in which reference TRBV11-2 and TRBJ2-5 provide the parts outside the CDR3, is EAGVAQSPRYKIIEKRQSVAFWCNPISGHATLYWYQQILGQGPKLLIQFQNNGVVDDSQLPKDRFSAERLKGVDSTLKIQPAKLEDSAVYLCASSYPPPYQETQYFGPGTRLLVL.

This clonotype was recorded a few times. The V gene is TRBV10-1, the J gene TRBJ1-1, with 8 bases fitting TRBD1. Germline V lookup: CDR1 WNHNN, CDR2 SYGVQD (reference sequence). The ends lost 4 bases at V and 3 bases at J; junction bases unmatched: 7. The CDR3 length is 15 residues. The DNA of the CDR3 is TGCGCCAGCAGTGGATCGACAGGGGCCTACACTGAAGCTTTCTTT. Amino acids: CASSGSTGAYTEAFF.

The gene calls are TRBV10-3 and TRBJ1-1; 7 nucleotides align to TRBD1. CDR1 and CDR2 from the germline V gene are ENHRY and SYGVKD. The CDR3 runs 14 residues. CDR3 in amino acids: CARKLGTEGTEAFF. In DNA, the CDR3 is TGTGCTAGAAAGCTCGGGACAGAGGGCACTGAAGCTTTCTTT.

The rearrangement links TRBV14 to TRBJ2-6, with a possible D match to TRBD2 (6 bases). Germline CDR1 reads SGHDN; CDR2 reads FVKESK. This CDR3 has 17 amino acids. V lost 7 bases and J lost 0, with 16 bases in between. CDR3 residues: CASTNRDWSSGANVLTF. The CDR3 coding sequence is TGTGCCAGCACCAACCGGGACTGGAGCTCTGGGGCCAACGTCCTGACTTTC.

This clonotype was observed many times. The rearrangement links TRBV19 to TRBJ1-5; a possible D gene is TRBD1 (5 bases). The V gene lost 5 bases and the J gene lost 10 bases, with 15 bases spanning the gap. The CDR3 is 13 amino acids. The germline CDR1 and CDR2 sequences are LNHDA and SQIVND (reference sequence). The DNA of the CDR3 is TGTGCCAGTAGTGGGACCGGGTTCGATCCCCAGCATTTT. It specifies CASSGTGFDPQHF. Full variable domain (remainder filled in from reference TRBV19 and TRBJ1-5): DGGITQSPKYLFRKEGQNVTLSCEQNLNHDAMYWYRQDPGQGLRLIYYSQIVNDFQKGDIAEGYSVSREKKESFPLTVTSAQKNPTAFYLCASSGTGFDPQHFGDGTRLSIL.

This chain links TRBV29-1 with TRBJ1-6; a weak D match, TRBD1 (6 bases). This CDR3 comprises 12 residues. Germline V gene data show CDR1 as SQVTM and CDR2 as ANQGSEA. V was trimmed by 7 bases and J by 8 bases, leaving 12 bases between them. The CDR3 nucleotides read TGCAGCGCTCAGGGGTTGGATTCACCCCTCCACTTT. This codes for CSAQGLDSPLHF.

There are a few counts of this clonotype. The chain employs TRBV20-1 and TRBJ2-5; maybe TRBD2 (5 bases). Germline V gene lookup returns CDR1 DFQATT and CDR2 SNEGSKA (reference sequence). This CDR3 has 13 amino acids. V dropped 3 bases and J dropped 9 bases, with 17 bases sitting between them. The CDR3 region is CSASVGRGLAQYF. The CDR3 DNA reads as TGCAGTGCTAGCGTGGGCCGGGGTTTGGCCCAGTACTTC.

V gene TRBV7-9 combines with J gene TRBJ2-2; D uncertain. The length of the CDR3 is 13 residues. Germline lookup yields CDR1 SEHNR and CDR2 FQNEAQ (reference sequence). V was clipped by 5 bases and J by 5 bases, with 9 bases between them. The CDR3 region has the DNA TGTGCCAGCAGCGAGTCTAGTACCGGGGAGCTGTTTTTT. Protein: CASSESSTGELFF.

The CDR3 region has the DNA TGTGCCAGCAGTTTTGGGGGGACTAGCGGCCTGGCCTACGAGCAGTACTTC. It codes for CASSFGGTSGLAYEQYF. This rearrangement joins TRBV7-8 to TRBJ2-7; 11 nucleotides agree with TRBD2. The CDR3 has 17 amino acids. V shed 6 bases, J shed 2 bases, and the junction held 12 bases outside the gene matches. The germline gives CDR1 SGHVS, CDR2 FQNEAQ.

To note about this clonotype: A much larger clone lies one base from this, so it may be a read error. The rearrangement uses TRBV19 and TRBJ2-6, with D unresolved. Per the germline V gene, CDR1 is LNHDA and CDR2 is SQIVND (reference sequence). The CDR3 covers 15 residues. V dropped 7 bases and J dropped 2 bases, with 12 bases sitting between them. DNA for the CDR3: TGTGCCAGTAATTTCACAGACGCTGGGGCCAACGTCCTGACTTTC. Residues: CASNFTDAGANVLTF.

This chain's CDR3 is CASSLVSGWTGELFF. The CDR3 DNA reads TGTGCCAGCAGTTTAGTGTCAGGGTGGACCGGGGAGCTGTTTTTT. V gene TRBV27 combines with J gene TRBJ2-2; TRBD1 is a possible D gene (5 bases). Trimming pared 2 bases from V and 5 bases from J, leaving 12 bases between. The CDR3 is 15 amino acids. Per the germline V gene, CDR1 is MNHEY and CDR2 is SMNVEV (reference sequence).

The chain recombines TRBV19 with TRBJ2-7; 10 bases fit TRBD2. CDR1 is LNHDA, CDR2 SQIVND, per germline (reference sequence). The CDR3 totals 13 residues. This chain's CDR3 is CARDSGGTYEQYF. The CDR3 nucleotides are TGTGCTAGAGATAGCGGGGGGACCTACGAGCAGTACTTC.

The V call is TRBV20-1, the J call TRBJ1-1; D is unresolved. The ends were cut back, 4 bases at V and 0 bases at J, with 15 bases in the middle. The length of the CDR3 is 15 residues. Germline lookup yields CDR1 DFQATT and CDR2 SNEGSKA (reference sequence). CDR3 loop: CSAMRVAGLNTEAFF. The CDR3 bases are TGCAGTGCTATGAGAGTAGCGGGCCTGAACACTGAAGCTTTCTTT.

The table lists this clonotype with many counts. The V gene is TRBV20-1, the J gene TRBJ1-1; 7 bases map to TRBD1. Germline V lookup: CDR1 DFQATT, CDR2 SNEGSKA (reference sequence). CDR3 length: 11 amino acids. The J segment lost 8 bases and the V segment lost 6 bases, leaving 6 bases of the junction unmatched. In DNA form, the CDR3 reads TGCAGTGCCTCGATGACAGGGGAAGCTTTCTTT. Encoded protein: CSASMTGEAFF.

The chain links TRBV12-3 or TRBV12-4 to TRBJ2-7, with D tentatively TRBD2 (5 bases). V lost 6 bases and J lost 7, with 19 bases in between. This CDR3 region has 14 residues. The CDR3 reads CASSHRGGPEEQYF. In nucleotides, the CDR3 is TGTGCCAGCAGCCACCGGGGTGGCCCGGAAGAGCAGTACTTC.

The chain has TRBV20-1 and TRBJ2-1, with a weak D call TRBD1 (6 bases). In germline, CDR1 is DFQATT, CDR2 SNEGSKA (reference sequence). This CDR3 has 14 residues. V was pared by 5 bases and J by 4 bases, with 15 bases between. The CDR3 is CSARGPRGYNEQFF. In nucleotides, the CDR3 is TGCAGTGCTCGCGGGCCTAGGGGGTACAATGAGCAGTTCTTC.

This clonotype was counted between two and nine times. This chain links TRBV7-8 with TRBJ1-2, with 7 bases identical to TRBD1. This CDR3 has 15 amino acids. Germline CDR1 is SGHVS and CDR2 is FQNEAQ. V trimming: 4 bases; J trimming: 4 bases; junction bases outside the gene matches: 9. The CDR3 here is CASSSPRQGGYGYTF. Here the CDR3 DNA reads TGTGCCAGCAGCTCCCCTAGGCAGGGGGGCTATGGCTACACCTTC.

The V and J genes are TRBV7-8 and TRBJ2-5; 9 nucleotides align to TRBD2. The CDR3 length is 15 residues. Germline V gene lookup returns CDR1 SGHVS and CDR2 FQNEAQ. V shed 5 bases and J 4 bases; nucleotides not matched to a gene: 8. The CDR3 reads CASSPTSGRAETQYF. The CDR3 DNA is TGTGCCAGCAGCCCCACTAGCGGGCGAGCAGAGACCCAGTACTTC.

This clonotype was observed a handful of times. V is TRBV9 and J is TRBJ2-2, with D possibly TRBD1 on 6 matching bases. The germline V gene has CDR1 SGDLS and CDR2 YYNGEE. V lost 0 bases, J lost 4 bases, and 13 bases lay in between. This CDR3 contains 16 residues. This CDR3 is CASSVAAGASTGELFF. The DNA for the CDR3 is TGTGCCAGCAGCGTAGCGGCAGGGGCTTCCACCGGGGAGCTGTTTTTT.

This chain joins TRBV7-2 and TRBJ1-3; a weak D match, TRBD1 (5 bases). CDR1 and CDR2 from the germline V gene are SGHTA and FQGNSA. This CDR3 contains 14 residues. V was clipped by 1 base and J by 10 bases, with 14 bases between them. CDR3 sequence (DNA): TGTGCCAGCAGCTTAGGGGGACTAGGAGAGACCATATATTTT. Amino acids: CASSLGGLGETIYF.

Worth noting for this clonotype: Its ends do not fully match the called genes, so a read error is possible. The DNA for the CDR3 is TGTGCCAGCAGCTTAGGGACTAGCGGGACCGGGGAGCTGTTTTTT. Protein product: CASSLGTSGTGELFF. The chain links TRBV5-1 to TRBJ2-2, with TRBD2 matching over 12 bases. This CDR3 is built from 15 residues. Germline V lookup: CDR1 SGHRS, CDR2 YFSETQ.

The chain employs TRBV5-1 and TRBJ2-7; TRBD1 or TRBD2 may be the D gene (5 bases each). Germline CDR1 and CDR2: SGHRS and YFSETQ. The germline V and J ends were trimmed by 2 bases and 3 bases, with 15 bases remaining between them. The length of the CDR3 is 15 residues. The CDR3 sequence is CASSFSWDGFYEQYF. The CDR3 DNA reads TGCGCCAGCAGCTTTTCGTGGGACGGATTCTACGAGCAGTACTTC.

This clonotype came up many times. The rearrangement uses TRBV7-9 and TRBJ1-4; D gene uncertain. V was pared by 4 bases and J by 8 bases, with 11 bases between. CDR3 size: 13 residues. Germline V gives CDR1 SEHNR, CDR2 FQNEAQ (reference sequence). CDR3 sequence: CASSSGGLEKLFF. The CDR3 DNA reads TGTGCCAGCAGCTCTGGAGGGCTCGAAAAACTGTTTTTT.